The rows below give T cell receptor beta chains drawn from one sample of a study of cytomegalovirus exposure and HLA in healthy donors. Assay used: immunoSEQ multiplex PCR; TCRdb lists only in-frame clones, some missing. The table has about 150,000 clones, 50% to 75% seen once. The specimen was PBMCs. The receptors derive from an older woman in good health and CMV-seropositive. Each CDR3 is given with its conserved first and last residue. The order of the fields is V gene, clone size, CDR3 protein. The size field is filled for only some rows; it gives once, few, many or a size class.

TRBV29-1,.,CSVEGFVDTQYF
TRBV7-9,.,CASTRNSGYPSPLHF
TRBV2,.,CASRVGPRVAGGPDTGELFF
TRBV5-1,.,CASSLYAETYNEQFF
TRBV2,.,CASSALAGGPYNEQFF
TRBV7-2,once,CASSLPAGLNNEQYF
TRBV10-3,.,CAIGDRGPEAFF
TRBV5-1,few,CASSFTGNGEQYF
TRBV5-4,.,CASTSGEGNYGYTF
TRBV5-4,.,CASSLLGDEQFF
TRBV29-1,.,CSVLRGGGSVRETQYF
TRBV9,few,CASSEDYSNQPQHF
TRBV10-3,once,CAIRPGTSGDEQFF
TRBV4-3,.,CASSQNSNEQFF
TRBV6-5,.,CASSYSTPGNTIYF
TRBV5-1,.,CASSSPGQGAETQYF
TRBV29-1,.,CSVEDRVPELNGYTF
TRBV28,.,CASSYRSYNEQFF
TRBV28,.,CASSSSRTGGGGEQYF
TRBV10-1,few,CASSEGEGSYNEQFF
TRBV25-1,.,CASSEVGRDGELFF
TRBV30,.,CAWRLAGSYEQYF
TRBV30,.,CACRDKGQETQYF
TRBV30,.,CAGGGLNTEAFF